These 26 T cell receptor beta chains came from one sample sequenced in a study of CD8+ T cells in alopecia areata. Following RNA extraction, reverse transcription yielded cDNA that acted as the sequencing template. Produced via immunoSEQ multiplex PCR; TCRdb's table is partial and in-frame only. The sample records about 150,000 clones, more than 40% being singletons. The sequenced material came from CD4+ T cells sorted from blood. These receptors were obtained from a human donor with alopecia areata.

The chain joins TRBV6-1 to TRBJ2-3, with 9 positions matching TRBD1. Germline V gene sequence: CDR1 MNHNS, CDR2 SASEGT. The CDR3 runs 14 residues. The V gene end was trimmed by 6 bases and the J gene end by 3 bases; junction bases not matched to a gene: 4. CDR3 residues: CASRRQGVTDTQYF. CDR3 coding DNA: TGTGCCAGCAGAAGACAGGGGGTGACAGATACGCAGTATTTT.

This clone was seen a handful of times. The chain uses TRBV6-9 and TRBJ2-1; TRBD2 matches at 13 bases. The length of the CDR3 is 20 residues. V lost 2 bases to trimming and J lost 4 bases; unmatched junction nucleotides: 14. Germline V lookup: CDR1 MNHGY, CDR2 SVAAGI. CDR3 sequence: CASSYHDSGTSGKEYNEQFF. The CDR3 bases are TGTGCCAGCAGTTATCACGACTCCGGGACTAGCGGGAAAGAGTACAATGAGCAGTTCTTC.

The rearrangement joins TRBV5-1 to TRBJ1-1, with D perhaps TRBD1 (6 bases). The CDR3 is 15 amino acids. Germline V gene data show CDR1 as SGHRS and CDR2 as YFSETQ. V lost 4 bases and J 4 bases, leaving 17 bases between the germline ends. The CDR3 loop is CASSPRDMRGTEAFF. CDR3 in DNA: TGCGCCAGCAGCCCAAGGGACATGAGGGGCACTGAAGCTTTCTTT.

This chain connects TRBV2 to TRBJ1-2, with D tentatively TRBD1 (5 bases). The V gene's germline CDR1 is SNHLY and CDR2 FYNNEI. V was pared by 2 bases and J by 8 bases, with 9 bases between. The CDR3 is 12 residues long. The CDR3 spells CASSETGGGYTF. In DNA, the CDR3 is TGTGCCAGCAGTGAAACAGGAGGGGGCTACACCTTC.

V and J are TRBV5-1 and TRBJ2-1, with a tentative D call TRBD2 (5 bases). The ends were cut back, 0 bases at V and 4 bases at J, with 8 bases in the middle. CDR1 and CDR2 from the germline V gene are SGHRS and YFSETQ. This CDR3 has 14 amino acids. The CDR3: CASSLARDYNEQFF. In nucleotides, the CDR3 is TGCGCCAGCAGCTTGGCTCGGGATTACAATGAGCAGTTCTTC. The full variable domain, in which reference TRBV5-1 and TRBJ2-1 provide the parts outside the CDR3, is KAGVTQTPRYLIKTRGQQVTLSCSPISGHRSVSWYQQTPGQGLQFLFEYFSETQRNKGNFPGRFSGRQFSNSRSEMNVSTLELGDSALYLCASSLARDYNEQFFGPGTRLTVL.

This clone was recorded a few times. This chain uses TRBV5-4 with TRBJ2-3; 9 bases line up with TRBD1. The V and J ends lost 0 bases and 4 bases, in that order; junction bases with no gene match: 0. The CDR3 loop spans 14 amino acids. The germline V gene encodes CDR1 SGHNT and CDR2 YYREEE (reference sequence). The DNA of the CDR3 is TGTGCCAGCAGCTTGGGGACAGGGGCAGATACGCAGTATTTT. Translation: CASSLGTGADTQYF.

This clone was detected only a few times. CDR3 nucleotide sequence: TGTGCCAGCAGCGTAGCTGGAGTAGCGGGGGGCAATGAGCAGTTCTTC. This translates into CASSVAGVAGGNEQFF. This chain joins TRBV9 and TRBJ2-1; 10 bases match TRBD2. Germline CDR1 reads SGDLS; CDR2 reads YYNGEE. There are 16 residues in the CDR3. The V and J ends lost 0 bases and 6 bases, in that order; junction bases with no gene match: 6.

This clone was observed once. The V and J genes are TRBV5-1 and TRBJ2-1; possibly TRBD2 for D (6 bases). The CDR3 has 15 amino acids. Trimming took 5 bases from V and 8 from J, leaving 20 bases between them. Germline V gene data show CDR1 as SGHRS and CDR2 as YFSETQ. The CDR3: CASRTGLLMSDEQFF. The DNA for the CDR3 is TGCGCCAGCAGAACGGGACTCCTCATGTCAGATGAGCAGTTCTTC.

The chain is built from TRBV5-4 and TRBJ2-7, with D tentatively TRBD1 (6 bases). CDR3 length: 14 residues. Germline V gives CDR1 SGHNT, CDR2 YYREEE (reference sequence). Trimming shortened V by 4 bases and J by 3 bases, and 14 bases separated the two germline ends. CDR3 bases: TGTGCCAGCAGCCCGAGGGGCAGGGGCTACGAGCAGTACTTC. It is translated as CASSPRGRGYEQYF. Drawing the rest from reference TRBV5-4 and TRBJ2-7, the complete variable domain is ETGVTQSPTHLIKTRGQQVTLRCSSQSGHNTVSWYQQALGQGPQFIFQYYREEENGRGNFPPRFSGLQFPNYSSELNVNALELDDSALYLCASSPRGRGYEQYFGPGTRLTVT.

The chain employs TRBV4-2 and TRBJ2-4, with D tentatively TRBD2 (5 bases). Trimming pared 1 base from V and 1 base from J, leaving 17 bases between. The CDR3 runs 18 residues. The germline CDR1 and CDR2 sequences are LGHNA and YNFKEQ. DNA of the CDR3: TGTGCCAGCAGCCAAGGGGAGACTACGAGGAGGGCCAAAAACATTCAGTACTTC. Translating it yields CASSQGETTRRAKNIQYF.

This clone has more than one count but fewer than ten. V gene TRBV27 combines with J gene TRBJ2-2, with 7 bases fitting TRBD1. CDR1 MNHEY and CDR2 SMNVEV come from the germline V gene (reference sequence). The length of the CDR3 is 14 residues. The junction had 8 bases not matched to a gene; V was cut back by 7 bases and J by 6 bases. CDR3 coding DNA: TGTGCCAGCATCCCGACAGGGTCCCCCGGGGAGCTGTTTTTT. Amino acid sequence: CASIPTGSPGELFF.

The chain combines TRBV5-3 with TRBJ2-1, with 7 nucleotides matching TRBD2. TRBV5-3 counts as an open reading frame of uncertain function. V lost 7 bases, J lost 8 bases, and 9 bases stayed unmatched. The CDR3 has 13 amino acids. The CDR3 bases are TGTGCCAGACGCGGGAGAAAAAGGGATGAGCAGTTCTTC. This sequence encodes CARRGRKRDEQFF.

This clone was counted only a few times. The chain links TRBV5-1 to TRBJ2-1; no clear D. There are 12 residues in the CDR3. CDR1 SGHRS and CDR2 YFSETQ come from the germline V gene. The V gene lost 1 base and the J gene lost 8 bases, with 7 bases spanning the gap. Here the CDR3 DNA reads TGCGCCAGCAGCTTGACTATTGATGAGCAGTTCTTC. Protein product: CASSLTIDEQFF.

This clone was counted between two and nine times. The chain couples TRBV29-1 to TRBJ2-7; TRBD2 is a possible D gene (6 bases). The CDR3 totals 12 residues. The V end lost 4 bases, the J end lost 2 bases, and 9 bases lay between the germline ends. CDR1 and CDR2 from the germline V gene are SQVTM and ANQGSEA. The CDR3 DNA follows: TGCAGCGTTGGGGGGGACGCCTACGAGCAGTACTTC. As protein: CSVGGDAYEQYF.

The V call is TRBV2, the J call TRBJ1-2; a weak D match, TRBD1 (6 bases). The CDR3 totals 13 residues. Germline lookup yields CDR1 SNHLY and CDR2 FYNNEI. V was trimmed by 3 bases and J by 7 bases, leaving 12 bases between them. In DNA form, the CDR3 reads TGTGCCAGCAGTGATAAGGGGGTAGCTGGCTACACCTTC. Protein: CASSDKGVAGYTF. Full variable domain (missing parts from reference TRBV2 and TRBJ1-2): EPEVTQTPSHQVTQMGQEVILRCVPISNHLYFYWYRQILGQKVEFLVSFYNNEISEKSEIFDDQFSVERPDGSNFTLKIRSTKLEDSAMYFCASSDKGVAGYTFGSGTRLTVV.

V usage is TRBV28 and J usage is TRBJ2-7, with a possible D match to TRBD2 (5 bases). CDR1 and CDR2 from the germline V gene are MDHEN and SYDVKM. The ends were cut back, 6 bases at V and 2 bases at J, with 8 bases in the middle. This CDR3 is built from 12 residues. CDR3 residues: CASSQRAYEQYF. CDR3 coding DNA: TGTGCCAGCAGCCAGAGGGCCTACGAGCAGTACTTC.

This clone has just a few counts. This chain connects TRBV5-1 to TRBJ1-5; D unclear. CDR1 is SGHRS and CDR2 is YFSETQ in the germline V gene. The CDR3 consists of 13 residues. V was shortened by 4 bases and J by 6 bases, with 11 bases between the two germline ends. CDR3 residues: CASSEDIRQPQHF. The DNA of the CDR3 is TGCGCCAGCAGCGAAGACATACGTCAGCCCCAGCATTTT.

The chain recombines TRBV28 with TRBJ2-2, with 9 bases lining up with TRBD1. Germline-derived CDR1 and CDR2 are MDHEN and SYDVKM. This CDR3 has 15 residues. Germline trimming cut 6 bases from V and 4 bases from J; bases unmatched to any gene: 6. CDR3 DNA sequence: TGTGCCAGCAGCGCCGGGACAGGGATCACCGGGGAGCTGTTTTTT. This gives the protein CASSAGTGITGELFF.

This clone was detected only a few times. CDR3 nucleotide sequence: TGTGCCAGCAGCCCAGACCTTTCAGCGGACACAGATACGCAGTATTTT. It codes for CASSPDLSADTDTQYF. The rearrangement joins TRBV28 to TRBJ2-3, with D perhaps TRBD2 (5 bases). From germline, CDR1 is MDHEN and CDR2 SYDVKM. Between the trimmed V and J ends, which lost 6 bases and 2 bases, there was a span of 18 bases. The length of the CDR3 is 16 residues.

The V and J genes are TRBV25-1 and TRBJ2-7; 10 bases are a match to TRBD2. V lost 5 bases to trimming and J lost 6 bases; unmatched junction nucleotides: 7. Germline V gives CDR1 MGHDK, CDR2 SYGVNS. The CDR3 contains 14 residues. CDR3: CASSIAGGGGEQYF. CDR3 in DNA: TGTGCCAGCAGTATAGCGGGAGGAGGGGGCGAGCAGTACTTC.

This clone was recorded a few times. The chain joins TRBV29-1 to TRBJ1-1; D is possibly TRBD1 (6 bases). This CDR3 region has 13 residues. CDR1 SQVTM and CDR2 ANQGSEA come from the germline V gene. Trimming removed 3 bases from V and 0 bases from J, with 8 bases in between. Written as DNA, the CDR3 is TGCAGCGTTGAGGGACAAGTGAACACTGAAGCTTTCTTT. It translates to CSVEGQVNTEAFF.

The V gene is TRBV14, the J gene TRBJ2-5, with 8 bases lining up with TRBD1. Germline-derived CDR1 and CDR2 are SGHDN and FVKESK. V dropped 6 bases and J dropped 1; count of bases not matched to a gene: 7. The CDR3 is made up of 15 amino acids. For the CDR3, the DNA is TGTGCCAGCAGAGGGACAGGAAGGGGCCAAGAGACCCAGTACTTC. This codes for CASRGTGRGQETQYF.

This clone was counted many times. This chain joins TRBV5-4 and TRBJ2-1; D unresolved. V was shortened by 4 bases and J by 0 bases, with 17 bases between the two germline ends. The CDR3 is 17 amino acids. The germline CDR1 and CDR2 sequences are SGHNT and YYREEE (reference sequence). CDR3 coding DNA: TGTGCCAGCAGCAATTGGTTGCAGACCAGCTCCTACAATGAGCAGTTCTTC. The encoded protein is CASSNWLQTSSYNEQFF.

The chain is built from TRBV5-1 and TRBJ1-4; D perhaps matches TRBD1 (5 bases). Trimming took off 0 bases at V and 9 bases at J, with 15 bases between the two ends. The CDR3 is 15 residues long. The germline CDR1 and CDR2 sequences are SGHRS and YFSETQ. CDR3 bases: TGCGCCAGCAGCTTGGAGGGGCTCCCTGCGAAAAAACTGTTTTTT. Its translation is CASSLEGLPAKKLFF.

In this sample, this clone turned up a few times. The sample has other DNA sequences that encode this CDR3 too. This chain joins TRBV29-1 and TRBJ1-1, with D possibly TRBD1 on 5 matching bases. CDR1 SQVTM and CDR2 ANQGSEA come from the germline V gene. V lost 4 bases, J lost 2 bases, and 11 bases lay in between. This CDR3 spans 13 amino acids. CDR3 in DNA: TGCAGCGTTGTCCAGGGCGCCAACACTGAAGCTTTCTTT. This codes for CSVVQGANTEAFF.

The gene calls are TRBV29-1 and TRBJ2-7, with D perhaps TRBD1 or TRBD2 (5 bases each). Trimming shortened V by 7 bases and J by 6 bases, and 13 bases separated the two germline ends. Germline lookup yields CDR1 SQVTM and CDR2 ANQGSEA. CDR3 length: 11 amino acids. The CDR3 is CSGGTGGEQYF. CDR3 coding DNA: TGCAGCGGGGGTACAGGAGGCGAGCAGTACTTC.